This T cell receptor (beta chain) was sequenced in a study of blood T cell repertoires in COVID-19. This CDR3 has 16 amino acids. In germline, CDR1 is KGHSH, CDR2 LQKENI. The junction had 10 bases not matched to a gene; V was cut back by 3 bases and J by 6 bases. Measured with immunoSEQ multiplex PCR; TCRdb has only the in-frame clones, and not every one. The table has 190,000 or so clones, roughly 94% seen once; the top ten hold around 0.8%. This rearrangement joins TRBV18 to TRBJ2-1, with 8 bases that match TRBD1. The TCR sequence derives from a man between 25 and 39 years old with COVID-19, enrolled during active disease. The sample consisted of peripheral blood. In DNA, the CDR3 is TGTGCCAGCTCACCGAGAGACTTGGGACAGGCCAATGAGCAGTTCTTC. This sequence encodes CASSPRDLGQANEQFF.